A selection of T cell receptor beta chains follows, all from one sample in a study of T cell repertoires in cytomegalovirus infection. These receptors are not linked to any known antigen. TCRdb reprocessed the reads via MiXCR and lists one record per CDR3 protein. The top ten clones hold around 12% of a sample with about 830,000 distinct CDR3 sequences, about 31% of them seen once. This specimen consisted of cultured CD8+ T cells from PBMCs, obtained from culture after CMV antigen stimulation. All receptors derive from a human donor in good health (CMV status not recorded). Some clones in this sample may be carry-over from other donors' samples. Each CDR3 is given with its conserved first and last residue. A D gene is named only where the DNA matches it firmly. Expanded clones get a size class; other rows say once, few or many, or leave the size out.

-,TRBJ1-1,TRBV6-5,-,TGTGCCAGCAGTTACTCAGGCACGAACACTGAAGCTTTCTTT,CASSYSGTNTEAFF
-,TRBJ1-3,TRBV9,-,TGTGCCAGCAGCGGAAGGTCTGGTGGAAACACCATATATTTT,CASSGRSGGNTIYF
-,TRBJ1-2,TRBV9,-,TGTGCCAGCAGCGTAGAGTGGGAGGGCTATGGCTACACCTTC,CASSVEWEGYGYTF
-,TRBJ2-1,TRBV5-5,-,TGTGCCAGCAGCTACCGCAGGGTCCGGGGGAATGATGAGCAGTTCTTC,CASSYRRVRGNDEQFF
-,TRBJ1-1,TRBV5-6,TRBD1,TGTGCCAGCAGCTGGGGACAGCCGGTGAACACTGAAGCTTTCTTT,CASSWGQPVNTEAFF
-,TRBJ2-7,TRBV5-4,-,TGTGCCAGCAGCTTGGCAGGGGATTGGGACGAGCAGTACTTC,CASSLAGDWDEQYF
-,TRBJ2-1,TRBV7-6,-,TGTGCCAGCAGCCCACTCATTGGGAATGAGCAGTTCTTC,CASSPLIGNEQFF
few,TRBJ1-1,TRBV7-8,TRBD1,TGTGCCAGCAGCATAACCGGGACAGGGGATGAAGCTTTCTTT,CASSITGTGDEAFF
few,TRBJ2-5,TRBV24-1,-,TGTGCCACCAGTCACTCCGGGACGACGGTGGCCCAGTACTTC,CATSHSGTTVAQYF
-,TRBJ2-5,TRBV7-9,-,TGTGCCAGCAGCTTATTGGGAATAATGGAGACCCAGTACTTC,CASSLLGIMETQYF
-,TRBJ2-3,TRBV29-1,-,TGCAGCGTTGAACCCACGGGGGCCGGGGGAGATACGCAGTATTTT,CSVEPTGAGGDTQYF
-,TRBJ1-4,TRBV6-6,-,TGTGCCAGTAGGCCCAGGGGTATTTATGAAAAACTGTTTTTT,CASRPRGIYEKLFF
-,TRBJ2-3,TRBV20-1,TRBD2,TGCGGTGCTACCCTACTTAGCGGGGGGGTTATTTTAGATACGCAGTATTTT,CGATLLSGGVILDTQYF
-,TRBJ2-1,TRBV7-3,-,TGTGCCAGCAGCTTAACAGTGGACAGACCCCTCAATGAGCAGTTCTTC,CASSLTVDRPLNEQFF
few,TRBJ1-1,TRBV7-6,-,TGTGCCAGCAGCTCAGGGGCGGGTAGGAACACTGAAGCTTTCTTT,CASSSGAGRNTEAFF
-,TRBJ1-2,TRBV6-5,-,TGTGCCAGCAGTTACCGGTGGACAGTCTATGGCTACACCTTC,CASSYRWTVYGYTF
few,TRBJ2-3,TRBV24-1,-,TGTGCCACCAGTGATCGGGCGGCACCTAGCACAGATACGCAGTATTTT,CATSDRAAPSTDTQYF
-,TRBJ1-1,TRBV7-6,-,TGTGCCAGCAGCTTAGCTGCGGGCCAGAACACTGAAGCTTTCTTT,CASSLAAGQNTEAFF
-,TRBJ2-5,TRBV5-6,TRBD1,TGTGCCAGCAGCTTCGACAGGGGGTACCAAGAGACCCAGTACTTC,CASSFDRGYQETQYF
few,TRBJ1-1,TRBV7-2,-,TGTGCCAGCAGCCCAGGGGCGCTGCGGACTGAAGCTTTCTTT,CASSPGALRTEAFF
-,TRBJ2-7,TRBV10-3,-,TGTGCCATCAGTGAGATACCTCCGGGCGAGCAGTACTTC,CAISEIPPGEQYF
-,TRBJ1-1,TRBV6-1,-,TGTGCCAGCAGTGAATGGACGTGGACTGAAGCTTTCTTT,CASSEWTWTEAFF
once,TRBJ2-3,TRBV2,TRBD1,TGTGCCAGGAGGGACAGGGGGCCAGATACGCAGTATTTT,CARRDRGPDTQYF
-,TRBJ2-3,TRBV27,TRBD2,TGTGCCAGGAGTTTCGGGGCGGGGGGGCCAAATACGCAGTATTTT,CARSFGAGGPNTQYF
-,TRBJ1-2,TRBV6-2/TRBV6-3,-,TGTGCCACCCGACACGCCCTGGATGGCTACACCTTC,CATRHALDGYTF
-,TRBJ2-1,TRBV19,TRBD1,TGTGCCAGTAGTATAATGACAGGGCCAAATGAGCAGTTCTTC,CASSIMTGPNEQFF
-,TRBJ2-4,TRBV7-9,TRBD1,TGTGCCAGCAGCACCCCTGGGACAGGGCGCTTTCAGTACTTC,CASSTPGTGRFQYF
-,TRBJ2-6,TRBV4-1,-,TGCGCCAGCAGCCAAGCACCTCAGGGGTTCTCTGGGGCCAACGTCCTGACTTTC,CASSQAPQGFSGANVLTF
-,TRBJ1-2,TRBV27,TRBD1,TGTGCCAGCAGTTCGGACAGGATTAACTATGTCTACACCTTC,CASSSDRINYVYTF
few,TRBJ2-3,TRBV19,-,TGTGCCAGTAGTACCGCAGGGTTCACAGATACGCAGTATTTT,CASSTAGFTDTQYF
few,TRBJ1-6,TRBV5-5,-,TGTGCCAGCAGCTTGGAGTGGAATTCACCCCTCCACTTT,CASSLEWNSPLHF
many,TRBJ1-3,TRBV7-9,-,TGTGCCAGCAGCCCGACAGATTCTGGAAACACCATATATTTT,CASSPTDSGNTIYF
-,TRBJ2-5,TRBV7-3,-,TGTGCCAGCAGCTTTGGAGGGGGCTCATTACAAGAGACCCAGTACTTC,CASSFGGGSLQETQYF
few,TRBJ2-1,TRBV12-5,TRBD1,TGTGCTAGTGGTGACCCCCGGGACAGGGGCCACAATGAGCAGTTCTTC,CASGDPRDRGHNEQFF
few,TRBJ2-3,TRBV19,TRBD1,TGTGCCAGTAGTGCCCGGACAGGAGCCCTTTCTAGCACAGATACGCAGTATTTT,CASSARTGALSSTDTQYF
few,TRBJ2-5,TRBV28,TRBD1,TGTGCCAGCAGTCAAGACAGGGGCCGCTTTGAGACCCAGTACTTC,CASSQDRGRFETQYF
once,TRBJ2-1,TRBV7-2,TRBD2,TGTGCCAGCAGCTTAGGCGGGGGGGTCTACAGTGAGCAGTTCTTC,CASSLGGGVYSEQFF
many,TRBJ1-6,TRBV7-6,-,TGTGCCAGCAGCTTAGGAGCCGACAGTCAATCACCCCTCCACTTT,CASSLGADSQSPLHF
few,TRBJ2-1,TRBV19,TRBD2,TGTGCCAGTAGTTGGGGCACTAGCGGGGGGGGATACAATGAGCAGTTCTTC,CASSWGTSGGGYNEQFF
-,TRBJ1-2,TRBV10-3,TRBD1,TGTGCCATCAAACAGGGGCCGCTGGAAGGCTACACCTTC,CAIKQGPLEGYTF
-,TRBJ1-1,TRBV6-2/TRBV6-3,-,TGTGCCAGCAGCATTGAGGTGTGGAACACTGAAGCTTTCTTT,CASSIEVWNTEAFF
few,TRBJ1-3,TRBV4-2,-,TGTGCCAGCAGCCAATTTTCTGTCGGGGTCTCTGGAAACACCATATATTTT,CASSQFSVGVSGNTIYF
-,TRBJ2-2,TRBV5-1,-,TGCGCCAGCAGCTTGGCTAGACAGAGTGCCACCGGGGAGCTGTTTTTT,CASSLARQSATGELFF
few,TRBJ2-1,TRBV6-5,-,TGTGCCAGCAGTTACTCGCAGGGCTCGGGGAATGAGCAGTTCTTC,CASSYSQGSGNEQFF
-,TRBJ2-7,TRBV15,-,TGTGCCACCAGCAGGACGGACGGTACCTACGAGCAGTACTTC,CATSRTDGTYEQYF
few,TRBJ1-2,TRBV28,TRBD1,TGTGCCAGCTGCCCCGGGACAGGGGATGGCTACACCTTC,CASCPGTGDGYTF
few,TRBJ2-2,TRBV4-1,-,TGCGCCAGCAGCCAAGCAATCGGTGCGACCGGGGAGCTGTTTTTT,CASSQAIGATGELFF
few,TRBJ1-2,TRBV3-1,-,TGTGCCAGCAGCCAAGGGGGGCTTACATATGGCTACACCTTC,CASSQGGLTYGYTF
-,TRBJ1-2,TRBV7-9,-,TGTGCCAGCAGCCCACCATTGACAGGAGAGGGCTACACCTTC,CASSPPLTGEGYTF
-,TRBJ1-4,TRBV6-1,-,TGTGCCAGCAGTTCCGACCGACAGGCCCTGTTTTTT,CASSSDRQALFF
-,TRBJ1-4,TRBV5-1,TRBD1,TGCGCCAGCAGCTTCCGACAGGGGGCTTCAACTAATGAAAAACTGTTTTTT,CASSFRQGASTNEKLFF
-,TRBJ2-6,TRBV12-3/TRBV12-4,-,TGTGCCAGCACGGACTTCTCTGGGGCCAACGTCCTGACTTTC,CASTDFSGANVLTF
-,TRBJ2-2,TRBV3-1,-,TGTGTCAGCAGCCAAGATCTCGGGGAGCTGTTTTTT,CVSSQDLGELFF